This passage covers 14 T cell receptor beta chains from one sample sequenced in a study of cytomegalovirus exposure and HLA in healthy donors. Assay: immunoSEQ multiplex PCR; the TCRdb copy retains only in-frame clones and omits some. This repertoire shows 150,000 or so clones, 70% to 90% found once; its top ten account for around 22%. The material sequenced was PBMCs. The receptors were gathered from a man aged 18 to 29 in good health and CMV-seropositive.

This chain joins TRBV5-1 and TRBJ1-2; TRBD1 is a possible D gene (6 bases). The CDR3 runs 15 residues. Deletions cut 0 bases from V and 0 bases from J, with 9 bases between. Per germline, CDR1 SGHRS and CDR2 YFSETQ. The CDR3 region is CASSLDDRTNYGYTF. CDR3 in DNA: TGCGCCAGCAGCTTGGATGACAGGACTAACTATGGCTACACCTTC.

This chain joins TRBV15 and TRBJ2-3; TRBD2 matches at 12 bases. CDR1 LNHNV and CDR2 YYDKDF come from the germline V gene (reference sequence). V was clipped by 2 bases and J by 7 bases; unmatched bases: 4. The CDR3 has 15 amino acids. The CDR3 bases are TGTGCCACCAGCAGACCTAGCGGGGGGGGAAATACGCAGTATTTT. Protein: CATSRPSGGGNTQYF.

The J gene is TRBJ2-7, the V gene TRBV7-2; 11 bases match TRBD2. V lost 1 base, J lost 6 bases, and 2 bases stayed unmatched. The V gene's germline CDR1 is SGHTA and CDR2 FQGNSA. The length of the CDR3 is 14 residues. The CDR3 nucleotides read TGTGCCAGCAGCTTAGGACTAGCGGGGACCGAGCAGTACTTC. As protein: CASSLGLAGTEQYF. Variable domain in full (rest from reference TRBV7-2 and TRBJ2-7): GAGVSQSPSNKVTEKGKDVELRCDPISGHTALYWYRQSLGQGLEFLIYFQGNSAPDKSGLPSDRFSAERTGGSVSTLTIQRTQQEDSAVYLCASSLGLAGTEQYFGPGTRLTVT.

The chain combines TRBV5-5 with TRBJ2-5; the match to TRBD2 covers 8 bases. Germline loops: CDR1 SGHKS, CDR2 YYEKEE (reference sequence). V lost 6 bases, J lost 5 bases, and 9 bases stayed unmatched. The CDR3 totals 14 residues. The CDR3 reads CASTNTGGGETQYF. In DNA form, the CDR3 reads TGTGCCAGCACCAACACCGGGGGGGGTGAGACCCAGTACTTC.

This chain joins TRBV2 and TRBJ1-6, with D uncertain. This CDR3 has 13 residues. Trimming left V 6 bases short and J 3 bases short, with 6 bases between. CDR1 SNHLY and CDR2 FYNNEI come from the germline V gene. The CDR3 DNA follows: TGTGCCAGCAGGCGGGACTATAATTCACCCCTCCACTTT. Its protein product is CASRRDYNSPLHF.

Notes on this clone: Other DNA sequences in this specimen translate into the identical CDR3. The chain recombines TRBV9 with TRBJ2-2, with 11 bases lining up with TRBD2. CDR1 is SGDLS, CDR2 YYNGEE, per germline. This CDR3 has 16 amino acids. The V segment lost 3 bases and the J segment 1 base; nucleotides outside the gene matches: 2. The DNA of the CDR3 is TGTGCCAGCAGCGGGGGGACTAGCGGGAACACCGGGGAGCTGTTTTTT. This gives the protein CASSGGTSGNTGELFF.

The chain uses TRBV7-8 and TRBJ2-5; 11 bases are a match to TRBD1. Germline trimming cut 5 bases from V and 5 bases from J; bases unmatched to any gene: 10. Germline V gene sequence: CDR1 SGHVS, CDR2 FQNEAQ. The CDR3 covers 16 residues. CDR3 coding DNA: TGTGCCAGCAGCGCGTCCGGGACAGGGGGTCCGGAGACCCAGTACTTC. As protein: CASSASGTGGPETQYF.

V is TRBV7-6 and J is TRBJ2-7, with 8 positions matching TRBD2. CDR1 SGHVS and CDR2 FNYEAQ come from the germline V gene. After removal of 4 bases from V and 4 bases from J, the junction contained 6 bases not matched to a gene. The CDR3 runs to 14 residues. CDR3 residues: CASSSQRELYEQYF. The CDR3 nucleotides are TGTGCCAGCAGCTCTCAGCGGGAGTTGTACGAGCAGTACTTC.

The chain has TRBV29-1 and TRBJ2-7; 8 bases are a match to TRBD1. This CDR3 spans 17 amino acids. Germline V gives CDR1 SQVTM, CDR2 ANQGSEA. The J segment lost 3 bases and the V segment lost 0 bases, leaving 13 bases of the junction unmatched. As DNA, the CDR3 is TGCAGCGTTGAAGATCTCAGGGGGCTAGGGTTAATCTACGAGCAGTACTTC. Translating gives CSVEDLRGLGLIYEQYF.

The V gene is TRBV18, the J gene TRBJ1-5; D uncertain. The V end was cut by 1 base, the J end by 3 bases, with 7 bases between. CDR1 and CDR2 (germline): KGHSH, LQKENI. This CDR3 comprises 14 residues. The CDR3 bases are TGTGCCAGCTCACCACAGGGAGACAATCAGCCCCAGCATTTT. Encoded protein: CASSPQGDNQPQHF.

This sequence joins TRBV30 and TRBJ1-4; D may be TRBD1 (5 bases). Per germline, CDR1 GTSNPN and CDR2 SVGIG (reference sequence). The V and J ends lost 3 bases and 5 bases respectively, with 13 bases between them. This CDR3 has 14 amino acids. The CDR3 region has the DNA TGTGCCTGGAGAGAGACAGTATTAAATGAAAAACTGTTTTTT. This gives the protein CAWRETVLNEKLFF.

This clone was detected once. The gene calls are TRBV7-9 and TRBJ1-1; D ambiguous. Germline V lookup: CDR1 SEHNR, CDR2 FQNEAQ (reference sequence). The CDR3 extends over 13 amino acids. V lost 1 base to trimming and J lost 7 bases, with 10 bases between them. The CDR3 nucleotides read TGTGCCAGCAGCTTAGGCCCCAGGATTGAAGCTTTCTTT. Its translation: CASSLGPRIEAFF.

The rearrangement links TRBV4-3 to TRBJ2-3; 11 bases agree with TRBD2. The CDR3 runs 17 residues. J lost 2 bases, V lost 1 base, and 5 bases had no gene match. Germline CDR1 is LGHNA and CDR2 is YSLEER. The CDR3 spells CASSQVAGGTITDTQYF. The CDR3, as DNA: TGCGCCAGCAGCCAAGTAGCGGGAGGGACAATCACAGATACGCAGTATTTT.

This chain connects TRBV30 to TRBJ1-1; perhaps TRBD1 as D (5 bases). CDR3 length: 15 residues. The germline V and J ends were trimmed by 0 bases and 0 bases, with 11 bases remaining between them. Germline loops: CDR1 GTSNPN, CDR2 SVGIG (reference sequence). CDR3 loop: CAWSVDKGMNTEAFF. The CDR3 coding sequence is TGTGCCTGGAGTGTAGATAAGGGGATGAACACTGAAGCTTTCTTT.